This T cell receptor beta chain came from a study of blood T cell repertoires in COVID-19. Study-wide background: The United States, Italy and Spain supplied acute and convalescent COVID-19 samples. The cDNA or gDNA used as material had been derived from T cells, B-cell-depleted T cells, or PBMCs.

Per the original methods: Amplification of reference gene primers was used by the study to estimate nucleated cell counts. The assay was immunoSEQ multiplex PCR, and TCRdb's table has in-frame clones only and misses some. V, J and clone size were drawn from that table, and D and trimming were deduced from the DNA. The sample includes under 350,000 clones, approximately 85% of them seen just once. The germline V gene encodes CDR1 MNHEY and CDR2 SVGAGI. Trimming cost V 0 bases and J 7 bases, with 13 bases left between them. The CDR3 is made up of 15 amino acids. The sample was peripheral blood. This receptor was identified in a woman between 65 and 79 years old with acute or convalescent COVID-19. The rearrangement uses TRBV6-5 and TRBJ1-5; the D gene is possibly TRBD1 (6 bases). The CDR3 DNA is TGTGCCAGCAGTTACTCGTGGACAGCAGACCAGCCCCAGCATTTT. Its protein is CASSYSWTADQPQHF.